This T cell receptor (beta chain) appears in the sequencing data of a study of T cells expressing NK-cell markers (dated by TCRdb to about 2020). In the study overall: In sorted CD3+CD56+NKG2C+, CD3+CD56+NKG2C- and CD3+CD56-NKG2C+ T-cell subsets from eight or nine donors, TCR beta-chain repertoires were profiled. Among the eight sequenced donors, only one was HCMV-seronegative, while the other seven were HCMV-seropositive. Randomly selected healthy volunteers, three men and five women, were used as the eight sequenced donors. Sequencing of the libraries produced 2 x 150 bp reads on Illumina HiSeq 2000/2500, MiSeq or NextSeq. Overall results and qualifications from the work: Those dominant clonotypes were again the most abundant among CD3+CD56-NKG2C+ cells in a handful of donors, at about 28.3-60.1%. Whether the expanded NKG2C-expressing T cell clones were specific for HCMV antigens remained unclear. For 6 or 7 donors, the dominant CD3+CD56+NKG2C+ clonotypes were among the top 10 CD8+ clonotypes and accounted for roughly 1.0-7.5% of CD8+ T cells.

Measured from the cysteine to the phenylalanine, the CDR3 is 17 residues long. No DNA sequence is on record. To determine HCMV serostatus, a commercial ELISA kit was used to detect HCMV-specific IgG in serum. Peripheral blood mononuclear cells were isolated from blood by Ficoll density gradient centrifugation. Sequencing used an Illumina HiSeq 2000. TCR beta cDNA libraries were prepared using 5'RACE template switching, which introduced a universal primer site and unique molecular identifiers. cDNA synthesis was primed from the TCR beta constant segment and was followed by two successive PCR amplification steps. On the authors' methods: Reads were demultiplexed and grouped by UMI with MIGEC, and clonotypes were assembled and quantified with MiTCR. To remove erroneous sequences, TCR cDNA sequences were retained only when supported by two or more reads. Downstream repertoire analysis used the tcR package, and clonotypes were matched across fractions by CDR3 nucleotide sequence plus V segment. VDJmatch was used to annotate antigen specificity against VDJdb, with one amino acid substitution allowed in CDR3. TCRdb reprocessed the reads; each CDR3 protein sequence makes one entry, and DNA is unavailable. These V and J calls rely on TCRdb rather than the paper's analysis. This specimen's table enumerates 300,000 to 500,000 distinct CDR3 sequences. The top ten clones comprise roughly a tenth of the sample.

Concerning this clonotype: The antigen it recognizes is unknown.

The chain was built from TRBV21-1 and TRBJ2-6; TCRdb's D call, TRBD1, is unchecked because there is no DNA. TRBV21-1 is listed as a pseudogene. The sequenced material came from blood T cells: a sorted CD56 or NKG2C T cell subset, CD4+ or CD8+ T cells, or bulk PBMC T cells (not recorded which). The source of this sequence is a woman aged 45-60 years in good health. Donor details come from another sample of the same person, matched by shared clones. The CDR3 is CASSKRGRNSGANVLTF.